This T cell receptor (beta chain) was sequenced in a study of CXCR3-negative and CXCR3-positive naive CD8 T cells. Study outcomes and limitations: TRB CDR3 properties served as the basis for inferring TCR strength, and surface CD5 was comparable between naive subsets. More hydrophobic TRB CDR3s were found in CXCR3-positive naive cells than in CXCR3-negative naive cells.

On this clonotype itself: Its specificity is unknown.

Germline CDR1 and CDR2: SGHTA and FQGNSA. The CDR3 sequence is 15 residues long. The TRB cDNA libraries were prepared by 5' RACE with UMI labels. From its re-call of the 5' RACE reads, TCRdb lists each CDR3 protein once, without DNA. The repertoire table contains about 26,000 distinct CDR3 sequences. Definition of naive CD8+ T cells rested on a CD45RO-CCR7+CD27+CD95- profile. V gene TRBV7-2 combines with J gene TRBJ2-5; the D call of TRBD2 rests on TCRdb alone, since no DNA is present to check it. The sequence derives from a human donor in good health. Some clones in this sample may be carry-over from other donors' samples. Material: naive CXCR3- CD8+ T cells from blood. The subset here: CD45RO-CCR7+CD27+CD95- naive CD8+ T cells lacking CXCR3 (TNR3-). The CDR3 protein is CASTLTRLAQETQYF. The full variable domain, rest sourced from reference TRBV7-2 and TRBJ2-5, is GAGVSQSPSNKVTEKGKDVELRCDPISGHTALYWYRQSLGQGLEFLIYFQGNSAPDKSGLPSDRFSAERTGGSVSTLTIQRTQQEDSAVYLCASTLTRLAQETQYFGPGTRLLVL.